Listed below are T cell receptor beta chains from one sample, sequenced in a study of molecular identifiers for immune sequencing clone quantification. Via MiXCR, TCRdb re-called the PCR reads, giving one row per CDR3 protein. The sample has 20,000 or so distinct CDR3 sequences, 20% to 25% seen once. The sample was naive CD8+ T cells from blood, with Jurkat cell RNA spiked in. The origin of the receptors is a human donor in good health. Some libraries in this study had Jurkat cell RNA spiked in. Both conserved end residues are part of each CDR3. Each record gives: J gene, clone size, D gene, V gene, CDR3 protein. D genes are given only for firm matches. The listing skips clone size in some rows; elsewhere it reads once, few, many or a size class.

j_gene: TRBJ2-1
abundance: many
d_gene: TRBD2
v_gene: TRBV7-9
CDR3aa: CASSVGLAANNEQFF

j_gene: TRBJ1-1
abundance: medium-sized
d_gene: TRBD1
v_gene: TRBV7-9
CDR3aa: CASSLQGAPAFF

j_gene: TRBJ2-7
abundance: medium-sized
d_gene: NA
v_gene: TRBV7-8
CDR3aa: CASSFGPRPGEQYF

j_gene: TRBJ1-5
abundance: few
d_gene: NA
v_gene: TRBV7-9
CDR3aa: CASSLGSYQPQHF

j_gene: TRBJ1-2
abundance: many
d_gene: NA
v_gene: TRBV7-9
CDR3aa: CASSLFDSYGYTF

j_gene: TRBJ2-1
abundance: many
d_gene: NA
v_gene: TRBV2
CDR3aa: CASSARPPPYNEQFF

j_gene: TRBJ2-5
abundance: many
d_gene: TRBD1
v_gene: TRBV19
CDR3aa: CASSVDRQETQYF

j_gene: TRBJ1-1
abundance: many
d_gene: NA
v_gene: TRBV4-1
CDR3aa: CASSRPDRLGAFF

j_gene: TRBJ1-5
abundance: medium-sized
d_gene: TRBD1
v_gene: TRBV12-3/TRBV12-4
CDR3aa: CASSLGTASNQPQHF

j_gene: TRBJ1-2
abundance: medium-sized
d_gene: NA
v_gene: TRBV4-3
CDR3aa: CASSQAIGYGYTF

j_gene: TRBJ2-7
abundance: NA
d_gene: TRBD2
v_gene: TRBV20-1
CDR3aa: CSARSGEGGYEQYF

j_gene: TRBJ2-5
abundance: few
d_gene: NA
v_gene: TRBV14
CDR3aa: CASSQWGRETQYF

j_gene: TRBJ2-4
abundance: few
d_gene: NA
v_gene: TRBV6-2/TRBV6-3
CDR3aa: CASSYQGLGGIQYF

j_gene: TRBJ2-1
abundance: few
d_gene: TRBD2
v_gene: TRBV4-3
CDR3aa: CASSHPLAGGSLDEQFF

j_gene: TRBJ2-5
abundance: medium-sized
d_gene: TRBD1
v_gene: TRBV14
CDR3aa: CASSRDRLSETQYF

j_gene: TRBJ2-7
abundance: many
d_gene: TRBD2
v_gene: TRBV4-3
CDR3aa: CASSYGTGGTSGTSYEQYF

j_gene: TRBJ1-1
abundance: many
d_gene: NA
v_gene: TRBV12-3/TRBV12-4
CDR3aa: CASSSRQSPEAFF

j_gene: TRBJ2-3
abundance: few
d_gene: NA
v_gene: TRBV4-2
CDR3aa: CASSQDRGTDTQYF

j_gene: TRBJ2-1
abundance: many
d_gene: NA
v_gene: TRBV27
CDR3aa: CASSGAGLYLEQFF

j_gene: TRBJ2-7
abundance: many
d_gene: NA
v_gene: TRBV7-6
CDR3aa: CASSLGASAEQYF